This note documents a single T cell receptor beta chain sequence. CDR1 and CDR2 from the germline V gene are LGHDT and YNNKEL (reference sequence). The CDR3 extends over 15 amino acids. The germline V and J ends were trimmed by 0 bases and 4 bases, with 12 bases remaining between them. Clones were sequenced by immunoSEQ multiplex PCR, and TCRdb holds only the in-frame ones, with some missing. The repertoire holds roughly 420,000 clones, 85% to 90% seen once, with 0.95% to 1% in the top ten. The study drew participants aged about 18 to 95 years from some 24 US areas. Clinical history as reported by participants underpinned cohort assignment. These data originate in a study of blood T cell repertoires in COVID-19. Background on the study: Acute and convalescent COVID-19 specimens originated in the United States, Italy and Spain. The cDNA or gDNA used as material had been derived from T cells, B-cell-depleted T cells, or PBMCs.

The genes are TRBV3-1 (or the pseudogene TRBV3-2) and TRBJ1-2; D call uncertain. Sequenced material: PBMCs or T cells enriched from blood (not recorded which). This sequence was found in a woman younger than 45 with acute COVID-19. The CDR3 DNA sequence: TGTGCCAGCAGCCAAGATAGGGAGAGGGCCTATGGCTACACCTTC. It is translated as CASSQDRERAYGYTF.